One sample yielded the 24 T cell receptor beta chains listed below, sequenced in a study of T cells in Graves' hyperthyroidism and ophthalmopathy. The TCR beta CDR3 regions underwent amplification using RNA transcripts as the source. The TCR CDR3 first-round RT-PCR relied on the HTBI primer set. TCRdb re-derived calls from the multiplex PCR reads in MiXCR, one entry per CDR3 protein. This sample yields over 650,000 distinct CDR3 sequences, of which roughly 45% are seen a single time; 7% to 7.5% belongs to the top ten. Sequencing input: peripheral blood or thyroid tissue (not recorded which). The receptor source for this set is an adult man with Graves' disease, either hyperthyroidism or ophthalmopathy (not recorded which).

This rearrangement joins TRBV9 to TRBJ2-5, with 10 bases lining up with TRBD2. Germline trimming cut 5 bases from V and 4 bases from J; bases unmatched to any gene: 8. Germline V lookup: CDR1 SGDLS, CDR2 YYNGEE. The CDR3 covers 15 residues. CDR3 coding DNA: TGTGCCAGCAGTCGCATAGCGGGAGGTAGAGAGACCCAGTACTTC. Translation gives CASSRIAGGRETQYF.

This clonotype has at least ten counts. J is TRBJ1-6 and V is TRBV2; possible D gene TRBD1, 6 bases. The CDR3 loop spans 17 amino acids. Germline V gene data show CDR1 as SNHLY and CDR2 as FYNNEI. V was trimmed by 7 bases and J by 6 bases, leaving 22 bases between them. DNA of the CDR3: TGTGCCAGCAACCCGGAGAGGGGGGGAAGGATTAATTCACCCCTCCACTTT. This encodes CASNPERGGRINSPLHF.

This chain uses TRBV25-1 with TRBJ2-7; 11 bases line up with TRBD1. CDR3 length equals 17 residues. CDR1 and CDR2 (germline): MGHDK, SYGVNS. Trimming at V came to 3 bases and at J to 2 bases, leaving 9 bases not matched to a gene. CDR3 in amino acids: CASSEHGQGARAYEQYF. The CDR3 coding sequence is TGTGCCAGCAGTGAGCACGGACAGGGGGCTAGGGCCTACGAGCAGTACTTC.

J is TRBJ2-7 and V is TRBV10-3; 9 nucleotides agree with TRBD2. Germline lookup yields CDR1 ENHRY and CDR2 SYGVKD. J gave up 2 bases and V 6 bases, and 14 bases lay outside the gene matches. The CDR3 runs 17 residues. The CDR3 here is CAISGTSSLADTYEQYF. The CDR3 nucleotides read TGTGCCATCAGCGGGACTAGCAGTTTAGCTGACACCTACGAGCAGTACTTC.

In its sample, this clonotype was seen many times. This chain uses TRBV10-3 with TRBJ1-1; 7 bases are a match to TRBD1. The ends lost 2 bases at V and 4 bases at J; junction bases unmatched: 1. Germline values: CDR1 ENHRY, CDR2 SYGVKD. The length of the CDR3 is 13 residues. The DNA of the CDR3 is TGTGCCATCAGTGAGGACAGGGTCACTGAAGCTTTCTTT. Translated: CAISEDRVTEAFF.

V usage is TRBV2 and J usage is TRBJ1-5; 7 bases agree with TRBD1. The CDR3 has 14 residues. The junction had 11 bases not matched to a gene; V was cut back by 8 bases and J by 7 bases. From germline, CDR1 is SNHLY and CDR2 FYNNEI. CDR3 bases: TGTGCCAGCTCCGAGACAGGGTATTTACAGCCCCAGCATTTT. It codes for CASSETGYLQPQHF.

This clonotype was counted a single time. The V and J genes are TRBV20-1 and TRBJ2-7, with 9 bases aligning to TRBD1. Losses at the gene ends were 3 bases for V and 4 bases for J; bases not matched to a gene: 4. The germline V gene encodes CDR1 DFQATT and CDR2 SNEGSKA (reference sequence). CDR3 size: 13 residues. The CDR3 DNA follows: TGCAGTGCTAGGGGACAGGGCCAATACGAGCAGTACTTC. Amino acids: CSARGQGQYEQYF.

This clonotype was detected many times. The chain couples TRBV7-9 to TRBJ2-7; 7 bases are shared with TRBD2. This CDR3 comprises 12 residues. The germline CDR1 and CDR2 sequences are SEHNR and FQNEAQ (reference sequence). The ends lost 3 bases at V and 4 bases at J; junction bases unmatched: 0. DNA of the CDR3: TGTGCCAGCAGCTTGCGGGGGTACGAGCAGTACTTC. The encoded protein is CASSLRGYEQYF.

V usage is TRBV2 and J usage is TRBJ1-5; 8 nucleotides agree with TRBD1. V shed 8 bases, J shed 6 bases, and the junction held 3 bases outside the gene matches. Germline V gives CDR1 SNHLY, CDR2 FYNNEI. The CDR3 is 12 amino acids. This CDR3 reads CASQGATQPQHF. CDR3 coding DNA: TGTGCCAGCCAGGGGGCGACTCAGCCCCAGCATTTT.

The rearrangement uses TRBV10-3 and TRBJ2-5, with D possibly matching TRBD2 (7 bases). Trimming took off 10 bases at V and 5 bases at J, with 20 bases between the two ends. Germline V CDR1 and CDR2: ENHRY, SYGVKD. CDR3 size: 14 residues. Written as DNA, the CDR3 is TGTGCCAGCAGCGTCCGCGGGGGCGACGAGACCCAGTACTTC. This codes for CASSVRGGDETQYF.

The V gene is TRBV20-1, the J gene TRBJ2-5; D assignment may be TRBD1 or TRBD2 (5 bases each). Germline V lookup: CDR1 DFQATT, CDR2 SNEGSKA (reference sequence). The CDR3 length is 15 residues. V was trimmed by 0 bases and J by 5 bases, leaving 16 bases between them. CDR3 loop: CSARDRVGTGETQYF. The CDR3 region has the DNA TGCAGTGCTAGAGACAGGGTGGGGACCGGGGAGACCCAGTACTTC.

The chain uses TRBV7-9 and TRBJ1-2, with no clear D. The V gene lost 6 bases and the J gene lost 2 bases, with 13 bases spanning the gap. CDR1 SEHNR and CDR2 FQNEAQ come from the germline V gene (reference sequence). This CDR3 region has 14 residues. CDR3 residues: CASSYSNQNYGYTF. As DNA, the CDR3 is TGTGCCAGCAGTTACTCGAACCAGAACTATGGCTACACCTTC.

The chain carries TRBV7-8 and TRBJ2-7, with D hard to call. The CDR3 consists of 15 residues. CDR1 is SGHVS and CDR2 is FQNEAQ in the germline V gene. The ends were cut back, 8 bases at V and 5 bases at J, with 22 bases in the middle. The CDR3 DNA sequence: TGTGCCAGCTCAGCCCTTTCGGGCGAGTGGAACGAGCAGTACTTC. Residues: CASSALSGEWNEQYF. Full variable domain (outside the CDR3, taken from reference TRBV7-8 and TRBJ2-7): GAGVSQSPRYKVAKRGQDVALRCDPISGHVSLFWYQQALGQGPEFLTYFQNEAQLDKSGLPSDRFFAERPEGSVSTLKIQRTQQEDSAVYLCASSALSGEWNEQYFGPGTRLTVT.

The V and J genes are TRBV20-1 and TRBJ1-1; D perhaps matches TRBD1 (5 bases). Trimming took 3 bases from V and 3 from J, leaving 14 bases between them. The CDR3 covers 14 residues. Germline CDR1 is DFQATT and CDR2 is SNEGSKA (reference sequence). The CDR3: CSARRGNGDTEAFF. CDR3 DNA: TGCAGTGCTAGGAGGGGAAACGGGGACACTGAAGCTTTCTTT.

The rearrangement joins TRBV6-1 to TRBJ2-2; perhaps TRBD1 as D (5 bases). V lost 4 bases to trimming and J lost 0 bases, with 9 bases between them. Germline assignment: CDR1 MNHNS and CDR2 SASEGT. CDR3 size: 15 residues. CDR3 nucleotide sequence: TGTGCCAGCAGTGTAGACAGAACGAACACCGGGGAGCTGTTTTTT. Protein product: CASSVDRTNTGELFF.

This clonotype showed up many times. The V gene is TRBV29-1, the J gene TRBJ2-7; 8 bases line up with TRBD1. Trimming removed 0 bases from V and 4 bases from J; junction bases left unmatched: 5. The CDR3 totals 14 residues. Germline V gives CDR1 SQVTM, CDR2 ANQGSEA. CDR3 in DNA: TGCAGCGTTGAAGATCATGACAGGGGTTACGAGCAGTACTTC. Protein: CSVEDHDRGYEQYF.

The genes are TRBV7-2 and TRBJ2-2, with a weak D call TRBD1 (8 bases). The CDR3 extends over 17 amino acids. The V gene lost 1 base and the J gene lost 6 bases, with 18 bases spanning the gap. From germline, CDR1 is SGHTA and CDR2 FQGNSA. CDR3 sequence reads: CASSLGTRQGAAGELFF. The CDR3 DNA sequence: TGTGCCAGCAGCTTAGGGACTAGGCAGGGGGCCGCCGGGGAGCTGTTTTTT.

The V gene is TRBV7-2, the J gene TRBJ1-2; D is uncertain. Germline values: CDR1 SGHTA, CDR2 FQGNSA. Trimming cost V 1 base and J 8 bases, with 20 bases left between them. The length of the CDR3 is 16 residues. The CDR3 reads CASSLESANPRRGYTF. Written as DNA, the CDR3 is TGTGCCAGCAGCTTAGAATCAGCTAACCCTCGACGAGGCTACACCTTC.

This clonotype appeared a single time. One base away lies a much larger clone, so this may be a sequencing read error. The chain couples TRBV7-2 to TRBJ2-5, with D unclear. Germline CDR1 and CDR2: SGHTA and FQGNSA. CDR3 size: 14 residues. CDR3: CASSLSEYFETQCF. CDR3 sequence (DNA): TGTGCCAGCAGCTTATCCGAGTACTTTGAGACCCAGTGCTTC.

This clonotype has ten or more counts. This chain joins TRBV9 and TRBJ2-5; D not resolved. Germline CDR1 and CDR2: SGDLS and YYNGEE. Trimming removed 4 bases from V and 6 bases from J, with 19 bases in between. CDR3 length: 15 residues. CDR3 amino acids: CASSSTSSFWKTQYF. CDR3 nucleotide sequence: TGTGCCAGCAGCTCTACCTCGTCGTTCTGGAAGACCCAGTACTTC.

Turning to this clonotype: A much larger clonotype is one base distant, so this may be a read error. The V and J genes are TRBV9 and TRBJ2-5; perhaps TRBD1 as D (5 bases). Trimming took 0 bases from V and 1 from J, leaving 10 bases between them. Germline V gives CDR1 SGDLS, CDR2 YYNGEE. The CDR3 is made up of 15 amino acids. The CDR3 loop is CASSVGQLCQETQYF. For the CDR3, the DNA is TGTGCCAGCAGCGTAGGACAGCTGTGCCAAGAGACCCAGTACTTC.

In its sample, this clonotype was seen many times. CDR3 amino acids: CASSQPGLADEQYF. CDR3 nucleotide sequence: TGTGCCAGCAGCCAACCGGGACTAGCCGACGAGCAGTACTTC. The chain is built from TRBV7-2 and TRBJ2-7; the match to TRBD2 covers 9 bases. The J segment lost 5 bases and the V segment lost 5 bases, leaving 7 bases of the junction unmatched. The CDR3 runs 14 residues. CDR1 is SGHTA and CDR2 is FQGNSA in the germline V gene.

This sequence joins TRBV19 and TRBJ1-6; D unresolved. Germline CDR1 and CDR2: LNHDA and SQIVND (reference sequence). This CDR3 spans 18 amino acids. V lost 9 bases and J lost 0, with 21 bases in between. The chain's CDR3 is CASSDELGRSSYNSPLHF. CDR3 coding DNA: TGTGCCAGCAGCGACGAACTAGGACGAAGCTCCTATAATTCACCCCTCCACTTT.

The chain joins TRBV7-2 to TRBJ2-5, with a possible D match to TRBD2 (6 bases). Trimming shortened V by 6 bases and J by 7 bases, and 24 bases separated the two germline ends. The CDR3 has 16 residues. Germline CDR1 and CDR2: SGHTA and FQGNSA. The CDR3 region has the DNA TGTGCCAGCAGTCTCCTAGGTCCGGGACTGGCGGCGACCCAGTACTTC. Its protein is CASSLLGPGLAATQYF.